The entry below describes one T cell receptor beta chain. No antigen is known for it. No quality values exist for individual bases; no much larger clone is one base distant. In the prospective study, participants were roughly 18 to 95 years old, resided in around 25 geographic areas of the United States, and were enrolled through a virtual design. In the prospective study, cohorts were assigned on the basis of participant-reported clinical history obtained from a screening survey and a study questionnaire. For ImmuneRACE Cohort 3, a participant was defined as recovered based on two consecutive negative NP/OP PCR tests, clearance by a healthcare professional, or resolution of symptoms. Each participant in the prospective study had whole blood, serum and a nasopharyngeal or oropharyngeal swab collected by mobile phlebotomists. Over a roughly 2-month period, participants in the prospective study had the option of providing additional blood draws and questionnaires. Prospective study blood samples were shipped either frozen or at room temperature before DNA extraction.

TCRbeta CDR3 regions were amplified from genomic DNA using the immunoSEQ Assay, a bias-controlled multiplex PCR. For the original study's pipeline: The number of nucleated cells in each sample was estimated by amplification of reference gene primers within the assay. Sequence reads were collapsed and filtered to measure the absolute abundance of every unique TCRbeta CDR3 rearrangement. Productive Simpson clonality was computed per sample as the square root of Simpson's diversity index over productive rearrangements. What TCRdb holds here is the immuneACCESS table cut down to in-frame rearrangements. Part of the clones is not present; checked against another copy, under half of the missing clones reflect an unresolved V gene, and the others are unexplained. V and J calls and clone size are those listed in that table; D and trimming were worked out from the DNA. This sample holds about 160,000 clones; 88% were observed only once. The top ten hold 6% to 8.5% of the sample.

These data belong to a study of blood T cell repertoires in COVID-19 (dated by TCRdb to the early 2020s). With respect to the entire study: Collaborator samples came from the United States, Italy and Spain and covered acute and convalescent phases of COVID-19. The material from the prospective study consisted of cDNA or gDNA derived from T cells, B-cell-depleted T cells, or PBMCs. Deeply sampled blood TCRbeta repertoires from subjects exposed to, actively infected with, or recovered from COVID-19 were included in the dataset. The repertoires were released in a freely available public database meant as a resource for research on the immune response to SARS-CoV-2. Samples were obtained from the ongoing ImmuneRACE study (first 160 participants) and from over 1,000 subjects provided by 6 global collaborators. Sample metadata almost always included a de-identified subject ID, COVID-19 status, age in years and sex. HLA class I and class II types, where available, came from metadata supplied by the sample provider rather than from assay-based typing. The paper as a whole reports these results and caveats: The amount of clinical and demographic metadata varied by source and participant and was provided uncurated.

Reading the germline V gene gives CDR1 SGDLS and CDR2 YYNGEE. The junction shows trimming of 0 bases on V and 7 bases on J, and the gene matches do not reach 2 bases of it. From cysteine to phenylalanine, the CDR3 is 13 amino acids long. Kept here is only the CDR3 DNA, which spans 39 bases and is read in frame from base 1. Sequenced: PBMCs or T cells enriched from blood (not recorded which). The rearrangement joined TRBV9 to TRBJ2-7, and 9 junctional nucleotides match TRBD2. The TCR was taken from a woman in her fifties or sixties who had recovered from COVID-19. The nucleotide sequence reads TGTGCCAGCAGCGTAGTCCTAGCGGGGGAGCAGTACTTC. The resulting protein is CASSVVLAGEQYF. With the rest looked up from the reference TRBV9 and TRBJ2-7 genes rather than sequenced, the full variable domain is DSGVTQTPKHLITATGQRVTLRCSPRSGDLSVYWYQQSLDQGLQFLIQYYNGEERAKGNILERFSAQQFPDLHSELNLSSLELGDSALYFCASSVVLAGEQYFGPGTRLTVT.